This T cell receptor beta chain was identified in a study of response to subunit inactivated influenza vaccine. Whole-study findings and limits: Authors suggested each seasonal flu vaccination may recruit only limited numbers of new T cells.

Each CDR3 protein is one row after TCRdb ran MiXCR on the RT-PCR reads. The sample records about 800,000 distinct CDR3 sequences, less than 25% being singletons. Germline CDR1 and CDR2: SGHAT and FQDESV (reference sequence). The CDR3 consists of 18 residues. V lost 2 bases and J lost 3; bases outside the gene matches: 15. This clonotype was seen only a few times. Antigen specificity is unknown. Sequencing used PBMCs from blood, obtained more than 4 days after vaccination. The rearrangement uses TRBV11-1 and TRBJ2-7; 8 bases are a match to TRBD1. The sequence derives from a man aged 50 or older who received an inactivated influenza vaccine. The CDR3 sequence: CASSLRTGTLRGSYEQYF. CDR3 DNA: TGTGCCAGCAGCTTAAGGACAGGGACTCTAAGGGGCAGCTACGAGCAGTACTTC.